This is a list of T cell receptor beta chains from one sample in a study of blood T cell repertoires in COVID-19. Data came from immunoSEQ multiplex PCR; TCRdb stores just in-frame clones and leaves some out. This sample has around 300,000 clones, with around 88% found just once. The sequencing input was peripheral blood. The receptors were sampled from a woman aged 70-85 years with COVID-19, enrolled during active disease. CDR3s include the opening cysteine and the closing phenylalanine or tryptophan. A D gene is named only where the DNA matches it firmly. Only some rows state a clone size, as once, few, many or a class for expanded clones.

clone size	V gene	J gene	D gene	CDR3 protein	CDR3 DNA
.	TRBV4-2	TRBJ2-1	TRBD2	CASSQGVGTSGVPPYNEQFF	TGTGCCAGCAGCCAAGGTGTGGGGACTAGCGGGGTACCTCCCTACAATGAGCAGTTCTTC
.	TRBV5-1	TRBJ2-6	.	CASSLTGERSGANVLTF	TGCGCCAGCAGCCTGACGGGGGAAAGATCTGGGGCCAACGTCCTGACTTTC
.	TRBV24-1	TRBJ1-2	TRBD1	CATSDLRQGSGYTF	TGTGCCACCAGTGATTTGCGACAGGGAAGCGGCTACACCTTC
.	TRBV27	TRBJ1-1	TRBD1	CASLSNRGPMNTEAFF	TGTGCCAGCCTCTCGAACAGGGGCCCCATGAACACTGAAGCTTTCTTT
.	TRBV7-9	TRBJ1-4	.	CASSLPGLGEKLFF	TGTGCCAGCAGCTTGCCAGGGCTAGGCGAAAAACTGTTTTTT
.	TRBV24-1	TRBJ2-1	TRBD2	CATSESGGPYNEQFF	TGTGCCACCAGTGAAAGCGGGGGCCCCTACAATGAGCAGTTCTTC
.	TRBV5-4	TRBJ1-2	.	CASSPKGNYGYTF	TGTGCCAGCAGCCCTAAGGGGAACTATGGCTACACCTTC
.	TRBV18	TRBJ2-7	TRBD2	CASSPSGLVGEQYF	TGTGCCAGCTCACCTAGCGGACTAGTCGGCGAGCAGTACTTC
.	TRBV30	TRBJ2-4	TRBD1	CAWSVAGQGASDIQYF	TGTGCCTGGAGTGTAGCGGGCCAGGGGGCGTCGGACATTCAGTACTTC
.	TRBV4-1	TRBJ1-6	.	CASSQEGQAVRYNSPLHF	TGCGCCAGCAGCCAAGAGGGCCAGGCCGTACGCTATAATTCACCCCTCCACTTT
.	TRBV6-5	TRBJ2-5	.	CASSYSMPKRETQYF	TGTGCCAGCAGTTACTCGATGCCGAAGAGAGAGACCCAGTACTTC
.	TRBV6-5	TRBJ1-5	.	CASSYSRGQPQHF	TGTGCCAGCAGTTACTCGAGAGGCCAGCCCCAGCATTTT
once	TRBV2	TRBJ2-1	.	CASRIRGYDNEQFF	TGTGCCAGCAGGATTCGGGGGTACGACAATGAGCAGTTCTTC
.	TRBV15	TRBJ2-7	TRBD2	CATSREGGSNYEQYF	TGTGCCACCAGCAGAGAGGGGGGGTCGAACTACGAGCAGTACTTC
few	TRBV12-5	TRBJ1-2	.	CASGLKRGDGYTF	TGTGCTAGTGGTTTGAAAAGGGGCGATGGCTACACCTTC
.	TRBV10-3	TRBJ1-6	.	CAISSDRLGSPLHF	TGTGCCATCAGTTCCGACAGGTTGGGGTCACCCCTCCACTTT
.	TRBV5-1	TRBJ1-2	.	CASSLDGGAGGYTF	TGCGCCAGCAGCTTGGATGGGGGCGCAGGAGGCTACACCTTC
.	TRBV6-5	TRBJ2-2	TRBD2	CASSYGSGGELFF	TGTGCCAGCAGTTACGGTAGCGGGGGGGAGCTGTTTTTT
.	TRBV9	TRBJ2-1	.	CASSSTSYNEQFF	TGTGCCAGCAGCTCGACTAGTTACAATGAGCAGTTCTTC
.	TRBV5-1	TRBJ1-1	TRBD1	CASSADRVPDEAFF	TGCGCCAGCAGCGCAGACAGGGTCCCAGATGAAGCTTTCTTT
once	TRBV2	TRBJ2-3	TRBD2	CASSGARGGPTDTQYF	TGTGCCAGCAGTGGGGCGCGGGGGGGCCCCACAGATACGCAGTATTTT
.	TRBV19	TRBJ1-5	.	CASSIGSFLSNQPQHF	TGTGCCAGTAGTATAGGGAGCTTCCTTAGCAATCAGCCCCAGCATTTT
.	TRBV30	TRBJ2-2	TRBD1	CAWGQGGTGELFF	TGTGCCTGGGGACAGGGGGGCACCGGGGAGCTGTTTTTT
.	TRBV19	TRBJ1-4	.	CASSIAGDEKLFF	TGTGCCAGTAGTATAGCAGGGGATGAAAAACTGTTTTTT
.	TRBV28	TRBJ2-2	TRBD1	CASNRGSNTGELFF	TGTGCCTCAAACAGGGGCTCTAACACCGGGGAGCTGTTTTTT
.	TRBV11-2	TRBJ2-7	TRBD2	CASSRSSGGTPYEQYF	TGTGCCAGCAGCCGTTCTAGCGGGGGGACCCCCTACGAGCAGTACTTC
.	TRBV5-1	TRBJ1-4	.	CASSFGGVTNEKLFF	TGCGCCAGCAGCTTCGGCGGGGTAACTAATGAAAAACTGTTTTTT
once	TRBV15	TRBJ1-4	.	CATSGGAAEKLFF	TGTGCCACCAGCGGAGGGGCCGCCGAAAAACTGTTTTTT
.	TRBV12-3/TRBV12-4	TRBJ1-1	.	CASSLSGEAFF	TGTGCCAGCAGTTTATCCGGGGAAGCTTTCTTT
.	TRBV28	TRBJ2-7	TRBD1	CASSPPGQGPRGQYF	TGTGCCAGCAGTCCCCCGGGACAGGGCCCACGGGGGCAGTACTTC
.	TRBV6-5	TRBJ2-3	TRBD2	CASSYGTSGATDTQYF	TGTGCCAGCAGTTATGGGACTAGCGGGGCGACAGATACGCAGTATTTT